One T cell receptor (beta chain) is described in this entry. The entry originates in a study of blood T cell repertoires in COVID-19. Study at large: COVID-19 samples collected from the United States, Italy and Spain covered acute and convalescent phases. The analysed material was cDNA or gDNA that came from T cells, B-cell-depleted T cells, or PBMCs.

The data were produced by immunoSEQ multiplex PCR, yet TCRdb's version contains in-frame clones alone and is incomplete. The table records 150,000 to 200,000 clones, 65% to 90% of them present only once. V lost 11 bases and J 5 bases, leaving 24 bases between the germline ends. The CDR3 totals 15 residues. Germline loops: CDR1 LNHDA, CDR2 SQIVND (reference sequence). This sequence originates from a man between 60 and 70 years old with acute or convalescent COVID-19. The material sequenced was peripheral blood. This rearrangement joins TRBV19 to TRBJ1-2; D is unresolved. The DNA for the CDR3 is TGTGCCTCCCTTCGGGCAGGCGGGGAATATTATGGCTACACCTTC. It translates to CASLRAGGEYYGYTF.